The following is a T cell receptor (beta chain) sequence with its context. These data are taken from a study of blood T cell repertoires in COVID-19. Study in general: The samples span acute and convalescent COVID-19 from the United States, Italy and Spain. PBMCs, B-cell-depleted T cells, or T cells were the source of the cDNA or gDNA that made up the material.

Authors' methods: Estimation of nucleated cell counts relied on the amplification of reference gene primers. The repertoire was sequenced with immunoSEQ multiplex PCR; TCRdb's copy has only in-frame clones and lacks some. For V, J and clone size, that table is used; D and trimming come from the DNA. The table has some 40,000 clones, around 87% seen once. V was trimmed by 1 base and J by 5 bases, leaving 4 bases between them. This CDR3 spans 12 amino acids. Germline V CDR1 and CDR2: KGHDR, SFDVKD. The V call is TRBV24-1, the J call TRBJ2-5; no clear D gene. The sample was peripheral blood. The clonotype comes from a man aged 55 to 70 with acute or convalescent COVID-19. The DNA for the CDR3 is TGTGCCACCAGTGATTTCTCCGAGACCCAGTACTTC. Encoded protein: CATSDFSETQYF.